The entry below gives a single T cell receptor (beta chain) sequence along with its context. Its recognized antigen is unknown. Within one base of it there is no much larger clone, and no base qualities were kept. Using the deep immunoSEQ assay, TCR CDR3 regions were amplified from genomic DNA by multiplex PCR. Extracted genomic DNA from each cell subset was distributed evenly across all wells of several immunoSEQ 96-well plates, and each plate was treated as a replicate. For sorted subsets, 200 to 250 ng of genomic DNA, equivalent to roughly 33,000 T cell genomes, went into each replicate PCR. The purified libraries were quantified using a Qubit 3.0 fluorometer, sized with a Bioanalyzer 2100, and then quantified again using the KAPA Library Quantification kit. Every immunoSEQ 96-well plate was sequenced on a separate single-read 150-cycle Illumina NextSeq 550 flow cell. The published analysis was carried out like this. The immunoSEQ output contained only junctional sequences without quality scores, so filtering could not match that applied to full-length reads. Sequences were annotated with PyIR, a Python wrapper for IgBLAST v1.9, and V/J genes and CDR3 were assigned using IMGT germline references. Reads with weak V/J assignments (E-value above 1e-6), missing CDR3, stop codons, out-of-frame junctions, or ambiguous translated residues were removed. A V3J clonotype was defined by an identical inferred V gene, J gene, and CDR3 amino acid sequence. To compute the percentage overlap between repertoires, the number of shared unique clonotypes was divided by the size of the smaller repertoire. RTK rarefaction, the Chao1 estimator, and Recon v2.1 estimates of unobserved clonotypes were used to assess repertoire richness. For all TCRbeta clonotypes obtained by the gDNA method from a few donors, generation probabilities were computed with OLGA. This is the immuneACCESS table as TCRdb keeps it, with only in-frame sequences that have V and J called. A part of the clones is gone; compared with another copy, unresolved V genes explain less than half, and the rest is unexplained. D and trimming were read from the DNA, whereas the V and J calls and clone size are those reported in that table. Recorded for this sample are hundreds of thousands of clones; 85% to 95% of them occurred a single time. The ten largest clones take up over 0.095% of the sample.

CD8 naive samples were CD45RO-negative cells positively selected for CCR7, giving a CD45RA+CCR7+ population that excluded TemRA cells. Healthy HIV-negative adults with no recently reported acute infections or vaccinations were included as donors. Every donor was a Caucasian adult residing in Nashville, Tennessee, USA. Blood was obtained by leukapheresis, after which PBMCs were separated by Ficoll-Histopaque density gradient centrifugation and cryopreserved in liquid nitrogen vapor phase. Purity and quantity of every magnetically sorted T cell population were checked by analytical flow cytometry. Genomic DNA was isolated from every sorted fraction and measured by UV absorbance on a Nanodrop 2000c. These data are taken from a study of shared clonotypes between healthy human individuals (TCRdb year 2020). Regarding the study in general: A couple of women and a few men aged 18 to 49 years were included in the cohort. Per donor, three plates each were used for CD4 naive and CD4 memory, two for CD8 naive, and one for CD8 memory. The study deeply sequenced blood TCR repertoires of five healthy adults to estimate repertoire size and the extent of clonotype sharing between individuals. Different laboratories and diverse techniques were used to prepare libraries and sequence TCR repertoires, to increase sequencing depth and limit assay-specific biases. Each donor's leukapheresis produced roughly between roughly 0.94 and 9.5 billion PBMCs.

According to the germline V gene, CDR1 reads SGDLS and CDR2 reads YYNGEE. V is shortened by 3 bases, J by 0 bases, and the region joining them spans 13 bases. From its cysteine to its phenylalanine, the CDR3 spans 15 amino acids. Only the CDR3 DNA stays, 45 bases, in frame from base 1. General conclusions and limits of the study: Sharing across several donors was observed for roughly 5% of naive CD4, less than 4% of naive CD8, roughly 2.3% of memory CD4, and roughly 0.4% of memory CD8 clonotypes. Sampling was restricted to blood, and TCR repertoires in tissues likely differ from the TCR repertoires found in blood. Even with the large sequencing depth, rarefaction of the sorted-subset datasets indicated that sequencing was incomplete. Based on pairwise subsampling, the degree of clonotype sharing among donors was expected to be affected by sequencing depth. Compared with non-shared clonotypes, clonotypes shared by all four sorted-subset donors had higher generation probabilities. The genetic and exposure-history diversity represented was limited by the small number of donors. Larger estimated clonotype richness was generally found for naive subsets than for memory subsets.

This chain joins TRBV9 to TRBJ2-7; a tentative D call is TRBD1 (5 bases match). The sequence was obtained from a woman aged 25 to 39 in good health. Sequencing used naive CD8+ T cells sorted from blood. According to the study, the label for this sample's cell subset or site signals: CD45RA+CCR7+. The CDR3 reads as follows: CASSASGASSYEQYF. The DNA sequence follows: TGTGCCAGCAGCGCAAGTGGGGCGAGCTCCTACGAGCAGTACTTC.